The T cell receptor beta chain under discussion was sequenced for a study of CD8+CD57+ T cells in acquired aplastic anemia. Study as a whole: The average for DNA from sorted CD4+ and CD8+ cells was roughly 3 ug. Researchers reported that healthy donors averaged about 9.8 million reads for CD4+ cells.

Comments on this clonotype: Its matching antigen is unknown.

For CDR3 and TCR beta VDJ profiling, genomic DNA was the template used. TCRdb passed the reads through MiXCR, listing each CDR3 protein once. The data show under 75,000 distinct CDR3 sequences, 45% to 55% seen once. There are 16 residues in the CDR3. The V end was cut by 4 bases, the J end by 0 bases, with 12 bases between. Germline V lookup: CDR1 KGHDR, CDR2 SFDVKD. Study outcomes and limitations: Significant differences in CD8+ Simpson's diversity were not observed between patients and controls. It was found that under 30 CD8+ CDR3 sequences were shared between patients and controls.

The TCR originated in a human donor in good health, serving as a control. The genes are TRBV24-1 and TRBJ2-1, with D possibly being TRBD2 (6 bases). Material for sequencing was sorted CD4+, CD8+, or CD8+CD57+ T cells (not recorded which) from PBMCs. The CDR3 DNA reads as TGTGCCACCAGTGACTCTACTAGCAGCTCCTACAATGAGCAGTTCTTC. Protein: CATSDSTSSSYNEQFF.